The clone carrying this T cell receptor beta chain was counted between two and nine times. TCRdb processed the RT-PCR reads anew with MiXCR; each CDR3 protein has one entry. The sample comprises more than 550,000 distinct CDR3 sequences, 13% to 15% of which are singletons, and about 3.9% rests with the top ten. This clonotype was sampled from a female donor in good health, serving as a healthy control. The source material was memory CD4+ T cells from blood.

This CDR3 reads CSARGYRGNQPQHF. The DNA of the CDR3 is TGCAGTGCTAGAGGGTACAGGGGCAATCAGCCCCAGCATTTT. This chain uses TRBV20-1 with TRBJ1-5; perhaps TRBD1 as D (6 bases). The CDR3 totals 14 residues. V shed 1 base and J shed 2 bases, with 9 bases lying between them. The germline V gene encodes CDR1 DFQATT and CDR2 SNEGSKA (reference sequence).